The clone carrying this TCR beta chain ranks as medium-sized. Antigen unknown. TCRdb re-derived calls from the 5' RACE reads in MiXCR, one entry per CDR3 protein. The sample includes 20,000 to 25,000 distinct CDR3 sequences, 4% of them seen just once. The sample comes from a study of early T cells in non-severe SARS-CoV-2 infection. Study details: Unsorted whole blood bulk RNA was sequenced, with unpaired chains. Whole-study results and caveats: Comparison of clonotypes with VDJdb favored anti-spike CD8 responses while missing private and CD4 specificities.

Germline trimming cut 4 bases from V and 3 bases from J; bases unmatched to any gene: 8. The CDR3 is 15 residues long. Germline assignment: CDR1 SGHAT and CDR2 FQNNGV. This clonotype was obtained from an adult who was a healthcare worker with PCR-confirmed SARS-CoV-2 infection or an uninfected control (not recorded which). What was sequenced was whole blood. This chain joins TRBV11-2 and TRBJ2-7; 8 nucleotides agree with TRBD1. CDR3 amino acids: CASSSPTGGIYEQYF. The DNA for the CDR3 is TGTGCCAGCAGCTCACCAACAGGGGGAATCTACGAGCAGTACTTC. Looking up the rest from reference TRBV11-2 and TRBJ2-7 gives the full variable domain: EAGVAQSPRYKIIEKRQSVAFWCNPISGHATLYWYQQILGQGPKLLIQFQNNGVVDDSQLPKDRFSAERLKGVDSTLKIQPAKLEDSAVYLCASSSPTGGIYEQYFGPGTRLTVT.